This T cell receptor (beta chain) originates from a study of T cell repertoires in cytomegalovirus infection. Whole-study results and caveats: The ex vivo response was dominated by HLA-C-restricted CMV-specific TCR beta clonotypes.

The CDR3 consists of 14 residues. V was clipped by 9 bases and J by 3 bases; unmatched bases: 5. Looked up from germline, CDR1 is KGHDR and CDR2 is SFDVKD. Details on this clonotype: Its antigen remains unknown.

In TCRdb, the reads were re-called with MiXCR into one record per CDR3 protein. The table includes more than 250,000 distinct CDR3 sequences, around 25% detected once. This receptor was obtained from a human donor in good health (CMV status not recorded). Some clones in this sample may be carry-over from other donors' samples. V gene TRBV24-1 combines with J gene TRBJ2-1, with 9 positions matching TRBD1. This specimen consisted of cultured PBMCs, obtained from culture after CMV antigen stimulation. The CDR3 coding sequence is TGTGCCACCCGTAGGACAGGGGACTACAATGAGCAGTTCTTC. It encodes CATRRTGDYNEQFF.